The 24 T cell receptor beta chains below all came from one sample that was sequenced in a study of T cells in Graves' hyperthyroidism and ophthalmopathy. Amplification of TCR beta CDR3 regions used RNA as the template. First-round RT-PCR of the TCR CDR3 relied on the HTBI primer set. TCRdb re-analysed the multiplex PCR reads in MiXCR, keeping a single row per CDR3 protein. The sample has 200,000 to 300,000 distinct CDR3 sequences; about a sixth are singletons. Sequencing used blood. Receptors were obtained from a woman aged 18-29 years with Graves' ophthalmopathy.

This clonotype was counted ten times or more. V is TRBV28 and J is TRBJ1-2; D not resolved. The V and J ends lost 6 bases and 4 bases respectively, with 12 bases between them. This CDR3 contains 13 residues. Germline loops: CDR1 MDHEN, CDR2 SYDVKM. The CDR3 region has the DNA TGTGCCAGCAGCTTAGGAGATAGCTATGGCTACACCTTC. Amino acid sequence: CASSLGDSYGYTF.

This chain joins TRBV14 and TRBJ1-2; D is undetermined. V was clipped by 4 bases and J by 4 bases, with 13 bases between them. CDR3 length: 14 residues. Germline V gene lookup returns CDR1 SGHDN and CDR2 FVKESK. The CDR3 protein is CASSPLEASYGYTF. The CDR3 DNA reads as TGTGCCAGCAGCCCTCTAGAAGCCAGCTATGGCTACACCTTC.

A word on this clonotype: Compared with germline, one end of the junction differs, possibly owing to a read error. The chain's CDR3 is CVSSVVGSTDTQYF. The CDR3 DNA reads as TGTGTCAGCAGCGTAGTTGGAAGCACAGATACGCAGTATTTT. The rearrangement uses TRBV9 and TRBJ2-3, with no clear D. The CDR3 runs 14 residues. The germline gives CDR1 SGDLS, CDR2 YYNGEE.

The genes are TRBV12-3 or TRBV12-4 and TRBJ2-7, with 12 positions matching TRBD2. The CDR3 runs 15 residues. With V trimmed by 3 bases and J by 7 bases, 7 bases remained unmatched. The CDR3 reads CASSFRLAGEEEQYF. The CDR3 bases are TGTGCCAGCAGTTTTAGACTAGCGGGAGAGGAAGAGCAGTACTTC.

The chain recombines TRBV28 with TRBJ2-6; D perhaps matches TRBD2 (5 bases). The CDR3 consists of 18 residues. The germline V and J ends were trimmed by 4 bases and 0 bases, with 16 bases remaining between them. The germline V gene has CDR1 MDHEN and CDR2 SYDVKM. CDR3 sequence (DNA): TGTGCCAGCAGTTCGGACTGGTCCCTTTCCTCTGGGGCCAACGTCCTGACTTTC. It translates to CASSSDWSLSSGANVLTF.

This clonotype was detected many times. This chain joins TRBV6-1 and TRBJ2-1; 7 bases map to TRBD2. V shed 8 bases and J 5 bases; nucleotides not matched to a gene: 3. This CDR3 has 12 residues. CDR1 is MNHNS and CDR2 is SASEGT in the germline V gene. CDR3 DNA sequence: TGTGCCAGCCAGCGGGGAAACAATGAGCAGTTCTTC. This sequence encodes CASQRGNNEQFF.

The table lists this clonotype with many counts. The V gene is TRBV18, the J gene TRBJ2-1; D uncertain. This CDR3 has 17 amino acids. The V gene's germline CDR1 is KGHSH and CDR2 LQKENI. Trimming shortened V by 1 base and J by 0 bases, and 13 bases separated the two germline ends. The CDR3 region is CASSPRRGGSSYNEQFF. In DNA form, the CDR3 reads TGTGCCAGCTCACCACGGCGAGGCGGAAGCTCCTACAATGAGCAGTTCTTC.

This clonotype was counted at least ten times. J is TRBJ2-3 and V is TRBV11-2; a weak D match, TRBD1 (6 bases). The CDR3 sequence is 14 residues long. Trimming left V 5 bases short and J 4 bases short, with 13 bases between. From germline, CDR1 is SGHAT and CDR2 FQNNGV. The CDR3 is CASSISGTPDTQYF. DNA of the CDR3: TGTGCCAGCAGCATCTCCGGGACACCAGATACGCAGTATTTT.

The rearrangement joins TRBV27 to TRBJ2-5, with 8 positions matching TRBD2. Germline V gene lookup returns CDR1 MNHEY and CDR2 SMNVEV (reference sequence). V dropped 6 bases and J dropped 6; count of bases not matched to a gene: 12. The CDR3 covers 15 residues. This chain's CDR3 is CASRSNAGGSQTQYF. The CDR3 coding sequence is TGTGCCAGCAGATCCAACGCGGGGGGAAGTCAGACCCAGTACTTC.

This clonotype was recorded at least ten times. The rearrangement links TRBV6-6 to TRBJ2-7; TRBD2 is a possible D gene (6 bases). CDR3 length equals 16 residues. Germline V CDR1 and CDR2: MNHNY, SVGAGI (reference sequence). Trimming pared 1 base from V and 2 bases from J, leaving 15 bases between. The DNA for the CDR3 is TGTGCCAGCAGTTACTTCAGGCTAGCGAGCACCTACGAGCAGTACTTC. Its translation: CASSYFRLASTYEQYF.

This clonotype occurred many times. This chain uses TRBV20-1 with TRBJ1-1; D is uncertain. The CDR3 is made up of 14 amino acids. V was shortened by 0 bases and J by 6 bases, with 14 bases between the two germline ends. Germline-derived CDR1 and CDR2 are DFQATT and SNEGSKA (reference sequence). The CDR3 protein is CSARDASFGAEAFF. The CDR3 DNA follows: TGCAGTGCTAGAGATGCCAGTTTCGGCGCTGAAGCTTTCTTT.

Many counts were recorded for this clonotype. The chain employs TRBV7-9 and TRBJ2-1; 7 positions agree with TRBD2. Per the germline V gene, CDR1 is SEHNR and CDR2 is FQNEAQ (reference sequence). With 7 bases clipped from V and 8 bases from J, the junction kept 17 bases outside the gene matches. This CDR3 is 16 amino acids long. CDR3 in DNA: TGTGCCAGCAAGCCTGGGGGGGGAGGGTATCGGCATGAGCAGTTCTTC. It specifies CASKPGGGGYRHEQFF.

This clonotype was found many times. The chain employs TRBV28 and TRBJ2-3; D might be TRBD2 (7 bases). The CDR3 runs 15 residues. The germline V gene encodes CDR1 MDHEN and CDR2 SYDVKM. Between the trimmed V and J ends, which lost 4 bases and 2 bases, there was a span of 13 bases. CDR3 residues: CASSSPGGATDTQYF. The CDR3 DNA follows: TGTGCCAGCAGTTCCCCGGGGGGCGCCACAGATACGCAGTATTTT.

This clonotype was found a few times. V and J are TRBV12-3 or TRBV12-4 and TRBJ2-1, with unresolved D. Trimming took 1 base from V and 7 from J, leaving 8 bases between them. The CDR3 consists of 13 residues. CDR3 region: CASSLGAGNEQFF. DNA for the CDR3: TGTGCCAGCAGTTTAGGAGCCGGGAATGAGCAGTTCTTC.

This clonotype was detected ten times or more. The chain combines TRBV7-9 with TRBJ1-1; D is uncertain. Germline V gene data show CDR1 as SEHNR and CDR2 as FQNEAQ (reference sequence). V lost 5 bases and J 0 bases, leaving 10 bases between the germline ends. This CDR3 region has 14 residues. CDR3 sequence (DNA): TGTGCCAGCAGCAAGATCGGACTGAACACTGAAGCTTTCTTT. Protein sequence: CASSKIGLNTEAFF.

This clonotype was counted many times. The chain links TRBV9 to TRBJ1-4, with TRBD1 identical over 7 bases. Looked up from germline, CDR1 is SGDLS and CDR2 is YYNGEE. CDR3 length: 17 residues. Germline trimming cut 0 bases from V and 8 bases from J; bases unmatched to any gene: 13. The CDR3 DNA sequence: TGTGCCAGCAGCGTAGGCCCCTCCCGACAGGGCATCGAAAAACTGTTTTTT. Amino acids: CASSVGPSRQGIEKLFF.

The table lists this clonotype with many counts. The rearrangement links TRBV10-3 to TRBJ2-1; D not resolved. Per germline, CDR1 ENHRY and CDR2 SYGVKD. The CDR3 contains 14 residues. V was cut by 3 bases and J by 7 bases, with 13 bases left in between. The CDR3 region has the DNA TGTGCCATCAGTGACGGGTCATTAGGAAATGAGCAGTTCTTC. It encodes CAISDGSLGNEQFF.

This clonotype was counted ten times or more. The chain combines TRBV7-2 with TRBJ2-7; TRBD2 might be the D (6 bases). Deletions cut 0 bases from V and 0 bases from J, with 12 bases between. Germline values: CDR1 SGHTA, CDR2 FQGNSA. The CDR3 has 16 residues. The CDR3 spells CASSLAEWTTSYEQYF. CDR3 nucleotides: TGTGCCAGCAGCTTAGCGGAGTGGACTACCTCCTACGAGCAGTACTTC.

At least ten counts were recorded for this clonotype. This chain links TRBV27 with TRBJ2-7; a possible D gene is TRBD2 (5 bases). The CDR3 has 15 residues. The germline V gene has CDR1 MNHEY and CDR2 SMNVEV (reference sequence). With 6 bases removed from V and 5 bases from J, the gap between germline ends came to 20 bases. The CDR3 nucleotides read TGTGCCAGCAGCGCAGCCAGCGGAGGCCTGGACGAGCAGTACTTC. Translated, it gives CASSAASGGLDEQYF.

This clonotype appeared many times. This sequence joins TRBV11-3 and TRBJ1-1; 10 positions match TRBD1. With 4 bases clipped from V and 0 bases from J, the junction kept 5 bases outside the gene matches. This CDR3 comprises 16 residues. Per the germline V gene, CDR1 is SGHNT and CDR2 is YENEEA. The DNA of the CDR3 is TGTGCCAGCAGCTCATCGGGACAGGGGATGAACACTGAAGCTTTCTTT. Amino acid sequence: CASSSSGQGMNTEAFF.

This clonotype showed up many times. The chain couples TRBV20-1 to TRBJ2-5, with a possible D match to TRBD2 (6 bases). This CDR3 has 18 residues. V was trimmed by 5 bases and J by 0 bases, leaving 25 bases between them. Germline V gene data show CDR1 as DFQATT and CDR2 as SNEGSKA (reference sequence). The CDR3 protein is CSASQRRETNRYQETQYF. CDR3 bases: TGCAGTGCTTCCCAGCGGAGGGAGACTAACAGGTACCAAGAGACCCAGTACTTC.

This clonotype has at least ten counts. The chain combines TRBV20-1 with TRBJ1-1; a weak D match, TRBD1 (5 bases). The CDR3 totals 14 residues. V dropped 1 base and J dropped 4 bases, with 13 bases sitting between them. Germline CDR1 DFQATT, CDR2 SNEGSKA (reference sequence). The CDR3 region is CSARGGGPTTEAFF. CDR3 nucleotide sequence: TGCAGTGCTAGAGGGGGGGGACCGACCACTGAAGCTTTCTTT.

This clonotype was observed many times. The chain employs TRBV11-2 and TRBJ2-3, with a possible D match to TRBD1 (6 bases). Trimming left V 0 bases short and J 5 bases short, with 9 bases between. This CDR3 is built from 14 residues. Germline CDR1 reads SGHAT; CDR2 reads FQNNGV. The CDR3 sequence: CASSLEGARDTQYF. The CDR3 DNA reads as TGTGCCAGCAGCTTAGAGGGGGCAAGAGATACGCAGTATTTT.

This clonotype was counted at least ten times. This sequence joins TRBV11-2 and TRBJ1-5; 9 bases map to TRBD1. In germline, CDR1 is SGHAT, CDR2 FQNNGV. The CDR3 contains 15 residues. With 5 bases clipped from V and 4 bases from J, the junction kept 6 bases outside the gene matches. The chain's CDR3 is CASSPGTGLNQPQHF. CDR3 DNA sequence: TGTGCCAGCAGCCCCGGGACAGGGCTAAATCAGCCCCAGCATTTT. Looking up the rest from reference TRBV11-2 and TRBJ1-5 gives the full variable domain: EAGVAQSPRYKIIEKRQSVAFWCNPISGHATLYWYQQILGQGPKLLIQFQNNGVVDDSQLPKDRFSAERLKGVDSTLKIQPAKLEDSAVYLCASSPGTGLNQPQHFGDGTRLSIL.